This record looks at one TCR beta chain sequence and its context. Its specificity is unknown. The data derive from a study of siplizumab effects on memory and regulatory T cells. The study, taken as a whole, reports: Proliferating siplizumab-cultured Tregs lacked confirmed suppressive function.

CDR3 size: 14 residues. V dropped 7 bases and J dropped 11 bases, with 21 bases sitting between them. CDR1 and CDR2 from the germline V gene are MNHEY and SVGAGI. The data were produced by immunoSEQ multiplex PCR, yet TCRdb's version contains in-frame clones alone and is incomplete. The table lists approximately 82,000 clones, approximately 86% of them singletons. This clonotype was sampled from a human donor in good health. V gene TRBV6-5 combines with J gene TRBJ2-1; weak D call: TRBD2 (5 bases). Sequencing was performed on Tregs sorted from blood. CDR3 sequence (DNA): TGTGCCAGCAATGGTCCATTTTCATCGGGGAAGCAGTTCTTC. Translation gives CASNGPFSSGKQFF.